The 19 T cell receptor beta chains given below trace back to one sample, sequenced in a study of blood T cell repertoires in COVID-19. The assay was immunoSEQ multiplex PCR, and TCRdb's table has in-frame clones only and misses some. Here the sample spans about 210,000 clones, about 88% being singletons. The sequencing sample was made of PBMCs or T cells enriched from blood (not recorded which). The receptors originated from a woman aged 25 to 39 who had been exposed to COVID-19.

The CDR3 protein is CASSLGSSGGEETQYF. For the CDR3, the DNA is TGTGCCAGCAGCTTAGGATCGTCAGGGGGAGAGGAGACCCAGTACTTC. The V call is TRBV11-3, the J call TRBJ2-5; TRBD1 aligns across 7 bases. In germline, CDR1 is SGHNT, CDR2 YENEEA. The CDR3 is 16 amino acids. Trimming at V came to 1 base and at J to 5 bases, leaving 10 bases not matched to a gene.

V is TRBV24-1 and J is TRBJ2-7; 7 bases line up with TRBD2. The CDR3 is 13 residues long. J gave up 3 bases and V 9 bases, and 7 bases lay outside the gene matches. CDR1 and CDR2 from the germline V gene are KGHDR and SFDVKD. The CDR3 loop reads CATSSGDFYEQYF. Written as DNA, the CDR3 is TGTGCCACCTCGAGCGGGGACTTCTACGAGCAGTACTTC.

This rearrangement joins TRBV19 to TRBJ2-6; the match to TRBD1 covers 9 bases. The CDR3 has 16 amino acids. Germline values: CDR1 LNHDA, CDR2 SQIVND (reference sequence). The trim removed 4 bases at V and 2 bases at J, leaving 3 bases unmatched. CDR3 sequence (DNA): TGTGCCAGTAGTAAACAGGGGGCGACTGGGGCCAACGTCCTGACTTTC. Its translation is CASSKQGATGANVLTF.

The CDR3 DNA reads as TGTGCCGGACGGCGGGACACTGAAGCTTTCTTT. Protein product: CAGRRDTEAFF. The chain couples TRBV30 to TRBJ1-1; D is uncertain. CDR3 length: 11 amino acids. The V gene's germline CDR1 is GTSNPN and CDR2 SVGIG (reference sequence). V lost 8 bases and J lost 3, with 10 bases in between.

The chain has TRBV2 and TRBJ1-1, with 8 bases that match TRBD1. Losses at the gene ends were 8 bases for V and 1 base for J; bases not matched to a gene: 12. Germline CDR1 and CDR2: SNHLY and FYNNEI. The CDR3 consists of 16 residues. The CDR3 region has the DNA TGTGCCAGCCACTCTGTAGAGGACAGGGCGAACACTGAAGCTTTCTTT. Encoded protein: CASHSVEDRANTEAFF. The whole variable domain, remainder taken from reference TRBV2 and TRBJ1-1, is EPEVTQTPSHQVTQMGQEVILRCVPISNHLYFYWYRQILGQKVEFLVSFYNNEISEKSEIFDDQFSVERPDGSNFTLKIRSTKLEDSAMYFCASHSVEDRANTEAFFGQGTRLTVV.

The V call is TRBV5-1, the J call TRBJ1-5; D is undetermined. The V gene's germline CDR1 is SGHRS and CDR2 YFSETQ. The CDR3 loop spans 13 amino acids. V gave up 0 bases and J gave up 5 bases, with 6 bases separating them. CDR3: CASSLAEDQPQHF. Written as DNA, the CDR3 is TGCGCCAGCAGCTTGGCCGAGGATCAGCCCCAGCATTTT.

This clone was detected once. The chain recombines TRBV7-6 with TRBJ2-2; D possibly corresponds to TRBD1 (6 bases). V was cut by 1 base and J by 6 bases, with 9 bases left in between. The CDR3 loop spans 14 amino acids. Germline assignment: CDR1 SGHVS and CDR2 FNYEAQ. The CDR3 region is CASSLGTGSGELFF. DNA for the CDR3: TGTGCCAGCAGCTTAGGAACAGGGTCCGGGGAGCTGTTTTTT.

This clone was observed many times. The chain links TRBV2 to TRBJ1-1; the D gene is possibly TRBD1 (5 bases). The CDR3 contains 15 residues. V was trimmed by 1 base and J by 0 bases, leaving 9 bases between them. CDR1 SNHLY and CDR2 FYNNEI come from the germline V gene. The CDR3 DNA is TGTGCCAGCAGTGAAGGCAGGGTCTTGAACACTGAAGCTTTCTTT. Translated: CASSEGRVLNTEAFF.

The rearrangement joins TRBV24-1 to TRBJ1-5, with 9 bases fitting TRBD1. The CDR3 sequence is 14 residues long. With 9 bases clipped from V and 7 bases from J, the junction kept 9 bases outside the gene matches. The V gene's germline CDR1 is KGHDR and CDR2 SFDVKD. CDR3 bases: TGTGCCACCCAAGAGTCGGGACAGGGACAGCCCCAGCATTTT. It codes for CATQESGQGQPQHF.

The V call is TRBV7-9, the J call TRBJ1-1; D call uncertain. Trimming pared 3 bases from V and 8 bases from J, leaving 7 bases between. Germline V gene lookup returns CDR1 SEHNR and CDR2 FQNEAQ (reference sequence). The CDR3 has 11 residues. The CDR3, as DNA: TGTGCCAGCAGCTTGCGGGAAGAAGCTTTCTTT. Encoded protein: CASSLREEAFF.

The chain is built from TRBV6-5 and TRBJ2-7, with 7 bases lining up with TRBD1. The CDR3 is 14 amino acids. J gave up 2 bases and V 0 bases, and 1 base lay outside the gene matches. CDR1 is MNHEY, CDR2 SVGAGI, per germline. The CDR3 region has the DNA TGTGCCAGCAGTTACTCCGGGACAGCCTACGAGCAGTACTTC. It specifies CASSYSGTAYEQYF.

For the CDR3, the DNA is TGTGCCAGCAGTGTGGGAGGCTTGGAAGAAAAACTGTTTTTT. This gives the protein CASSVGGLEEKLFF. The chain carries TRBV28 and TRBJ1-4; D ambiguous. The length of the CDR3 is 14 residues. Germline CDR1 and CDR2: MDHEN and SYDVKM. The V gene lost 5 bases and the J gene lost 8 bases, with 15 bases spanning the gap.

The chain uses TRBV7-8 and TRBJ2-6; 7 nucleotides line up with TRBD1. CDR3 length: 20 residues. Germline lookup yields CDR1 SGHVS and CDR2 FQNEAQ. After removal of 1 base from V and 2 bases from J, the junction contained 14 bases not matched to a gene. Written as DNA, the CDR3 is TGTGCCAGCAGCTTAGGGGACAGAGCCCTCGACCGCCCTGGGGCCAACGTCCTGACTTTC. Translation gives CASSLGDRALDRPGANVLTF. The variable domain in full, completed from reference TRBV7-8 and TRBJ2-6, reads GAGVSQSPRYKVAKRGQDVALRCDPISGHVSLFWYQQALGQGPEFLTYFQNEAQLDKSGLPSDRFFAERPEGSVSTLKIQRTQQEDSAVYLCASSLGDRALDRPGANVLTFGAGSRLTVL.

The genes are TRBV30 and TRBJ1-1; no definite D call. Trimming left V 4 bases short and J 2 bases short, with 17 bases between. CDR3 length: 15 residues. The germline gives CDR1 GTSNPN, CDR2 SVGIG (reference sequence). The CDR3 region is CAWNHYLETNTEAFF. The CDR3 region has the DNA TGTGCCTGGAATCACTATCTCGAGACCAACACTGAAGCTTTCTTT.

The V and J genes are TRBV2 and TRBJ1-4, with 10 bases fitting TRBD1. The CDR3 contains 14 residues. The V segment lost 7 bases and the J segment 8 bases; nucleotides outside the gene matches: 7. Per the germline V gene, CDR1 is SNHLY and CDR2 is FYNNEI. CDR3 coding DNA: TGTGCCAGCATGTCGGGACAGGGGAGCGAAAAACTGTTTTTT. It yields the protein CASMSGQGSEKLFF.

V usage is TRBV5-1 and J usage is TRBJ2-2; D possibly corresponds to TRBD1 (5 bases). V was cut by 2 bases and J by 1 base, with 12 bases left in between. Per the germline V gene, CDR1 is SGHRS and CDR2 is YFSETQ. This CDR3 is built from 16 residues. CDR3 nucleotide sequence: TGCGCCAGCAGCTTACAGATTCAGGGGAACACCGGGGAGCTGTTTTTT. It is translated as CASSLQIQGNTGELFF.

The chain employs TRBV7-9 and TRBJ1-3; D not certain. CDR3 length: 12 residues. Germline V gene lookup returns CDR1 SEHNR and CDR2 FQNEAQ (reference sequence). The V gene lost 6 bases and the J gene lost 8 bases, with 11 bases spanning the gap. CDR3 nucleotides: TGTGCCAGCAGACCTGCAACAGACACCATATATTTT. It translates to CASRPATDTIYF. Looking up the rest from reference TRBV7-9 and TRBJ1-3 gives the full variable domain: DTGVSQNPRHKITKRGQNVTFRCDPISEHNRLYWYRQTLGQGPEFLTYFQNEAQLEKSRLLSDRFSAERPKGSFSTLEIQRTEQGDSAMYLCASRPATDTIYFGEGSWLTVV.

Here the CDR3 reads CASSSQKGMWQYF. CDR3 nucleotide sequence: TGTGCCAGCAGCTCACAAAAGGGGATGTGGCAGTACTTC. V is TRBV5-5 and J is TRBJ2-7; a weak D match, TRBD1 (5 bases). Germline V CDR1 and CDR2: SGHKS, YYEKEE (reference sequence). The CDR3 consists of 13 residues. Trimming stripped 3 bases from V and 9 bases from J, with 16 bases between.

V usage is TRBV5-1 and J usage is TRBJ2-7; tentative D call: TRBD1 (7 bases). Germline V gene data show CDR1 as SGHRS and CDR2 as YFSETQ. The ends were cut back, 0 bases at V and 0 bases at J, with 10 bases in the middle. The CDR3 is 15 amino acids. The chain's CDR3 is CASSLGQGGSYEQYF. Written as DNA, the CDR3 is TGCGCCAGCAGCTTGGGTCAGGGGGGCTCCTACGAGCAGTACTTC.